A single sample is the source of the 9 T cell receptor beta chains below, sequenced in a study of shared clonotypes between healthy human individuals. The method was immunoSEQ multiplex PCR; TCRdb's version includes in-frame clones alone and lacks a portion of them. The table has 2,500,000 or so clones, around 90% seen once; the top ten hold roughly 0.14%. The sequenced sample was naive CD4+ T cells sorted from blood. Subset in this sample: CD45RA+ positively selected. Receptors originate from a man aged 18-30 years in good health.

This chain joins TRBV2 and TRBJ2-6; D unclear. Trimming stripped 5 bases from V and 2 bases from J, with 13 bases between. Germline-derived CDR1 and CDR2 are SNHLY and FYNNEI. The CDR3 contains 16 residues. This CDR3 reads CASSSEYSTGANVLTF. The DNA of the CDR3 is TGTGCCAGCAGTTCCGAGTATTCTACTGGGGCCAACGTCCTGACTTTC.

The chain combines TRBV13 with TRBJ1-6; D not certain. V gave up 7 bases and J gave up 2 bases, with 12 bases separating them. Germline CDR1 and CDR2: PRHDT and FYEKMQ (reference sequence). This CDR3 has 15 residues. The CDR3, as DNA: TGTGCCAGCACCCTCGGCCAGACCTATAATTCACCCCTCCACTTT. Translation: CASTLGQTYNSPLHF.

A remark on this clone: Mismatch with germline at one junction end may stem from a read error. The rearrangement joins TRBV7-7 to TRBJ2-1; possibly TRBD2 for D (5 bases). Germline CDR1 SSHAT, CDR2 FNYEAQ (reference sequence). The CDR3 sequence is 15 residues long. CDR3 coding DNA: TGTGCTAGCAGCTTAGGGCCGGGGACCTACAATGAGCAGTTCTTC. It yields the protein CASSLGPGTYNEQFF.

This clone came up once. The V call is TRBV15, the J call TRBJ2-7; 10 bases map to TRBD1. The CDR3 is 15 residues long. The germline V gene has CDR1 LNHNV and CDR2 YYDKDF (reference sequence). J was trimmed by 6 bases and V by 6 bases; bases with no gene match: 11. The CDR3 loop is CATREAGQGTVEQYF. For the CDR3, the DNA is TGTGCCACCAGGGAGGCGGGACAGGGGACCGTCGAGCAGTACTTC.

This rearrangement joins TRBV30 to TRBJ1-2; unclear D gene. Trimming left V 2 bases short and J 1 base short, with 11 bases between. CDR3 length: 14 amino acids. The V gene's germline CDR1 is GTSNPN and CDR2 SVGIG (reference sequence). CDR3 nucleotides: TGTGCCTGGAGTTTCGGACGGAGTAACTATGGCTACACCTTC. Translated, it gives CAWSFGRSNYGYTF.

This clone showed up just once. The genes are TRBV29-1 and TRBJ2-1, with no clear D. Germline V gives CDR1 SQVTM, CDR2 ANQGSEA. The CDR3 totals 10 residues. V was shortened by 7 bases and J by 6 bases, with 7 bases between the two germline ends. The CDR3: CSARRNEQFF. In nucleotides, the CDR3 is TGCAGCGCCCGCCGCAATGAGCAGTTCTTC.

The V gene is TRBV15, the J gene TRBJ2-6, with D possibly being TRBD1 (5 bases). V was pared by 0 bases and J by 4 bases, with 16 bases between. Germline-derived CDR1 and CDR2 are LNHNV and YYDKDF (reference sequence). The length of the CDR3 is 18 residues. CDR3 in DNA: TGTGCCACCAGCAGAGATCTGGGCCCTGGGGCCGGGGCCAACGTCCTGACTTTC. As protein: CATSRDLGPGAGANVLTF.

The V call is TRBV5-4, the J call TRBJ2-2, with 10 bases that match TRBD2. With V trimmed by 1 base and J by 6 bases, 3 bases remained unmatched. Looked up from germline, CDR1 is SGHNT and CDR2 is YYREEE (reference sequence). CDR3 length equals 15 residues. The CDR3 region is CASSLSGGAPGELFF. CDR3 coding DNA: TGTGCCAGCAGCTTGAGCGGGGGGGCCCCCGGGGAGCTGTTTTTT.

V is TRBV6-1 and J is TRBJ1-2; 7 positions match TRBD1. The CDR3 spans 12 residues. V lost 8 bases to trimming and J lost 5 bases; unmatched junction nucleotides: 5. The germline CDR1 and CDR2 sequences are MNHNS and SASEGT. CDR3 region: CASARDSYGYTF. CDR3 coding DNA: TGTGCCAGCGCCAGGGACAGTTATGGCTACACCTTC.